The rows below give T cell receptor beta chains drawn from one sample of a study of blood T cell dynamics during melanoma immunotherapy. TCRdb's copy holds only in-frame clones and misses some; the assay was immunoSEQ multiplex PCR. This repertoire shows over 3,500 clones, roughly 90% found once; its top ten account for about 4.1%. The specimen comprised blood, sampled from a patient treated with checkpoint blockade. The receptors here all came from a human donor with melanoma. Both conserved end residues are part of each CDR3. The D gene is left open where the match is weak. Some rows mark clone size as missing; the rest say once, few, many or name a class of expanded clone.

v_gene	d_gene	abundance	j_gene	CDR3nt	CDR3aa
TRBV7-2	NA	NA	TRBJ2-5	TGTGCCAGCAGCTTATTACCCGGGGCTCGACAAGAGACCCAGTACTTC	CASSLLPGARQETQYF
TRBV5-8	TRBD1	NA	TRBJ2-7	TGTGCCAGCAGCCTTCCGGGACAGGGGGCGTACGAGCAGTACTTC	CASSLPGQGAYEQYF
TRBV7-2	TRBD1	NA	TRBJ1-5	TGTGCCAGCAGCTTACGGACAGGGTATCAGCAGCCCCAGCATTTT	CASSLRTGYQQPQHF
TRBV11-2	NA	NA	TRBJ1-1	TGTGCCAGCAGCTTTGGGACATTTAACACTGAAGCTTTCTTT	CASSFGTFNTEAFF
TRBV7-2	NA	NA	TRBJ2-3	TGTGCCAGCAGCTTAGTGGACCGGTCCCAAGATACGCAGTATTTT	CASSLVDRSQDTQYF
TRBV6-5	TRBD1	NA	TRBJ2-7	TGTGCCAGCAGTTACGACAGGGAAGAGAACGAGCAGTACTTC	CASSYDREENEQYF
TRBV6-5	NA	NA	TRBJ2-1	TGTGCCAGCAGATCCCAGGGGATCTCCTACAATGAGCAGTTCTTC	CASRSQGISYNEQFF
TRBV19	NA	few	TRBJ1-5	TGTGCCAGTGCGGGACGAATCAATCAGCCCCAGCATTTT	CASAGRINQPQHF
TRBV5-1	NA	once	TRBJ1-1	TGCGCCAGCAGCTTGGTTGCAGGATGGGCTGAAGCTTTCTTT	CASSLVAGWAEAFF
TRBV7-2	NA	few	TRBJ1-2	TGTGCCAGCAGCCTGGCCACAGGCTATGGCTACACCTTC	CASSLATGYGYTF
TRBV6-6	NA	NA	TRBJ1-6	TGTGCCAGCAGGGATCGGCTCCCCCTCCACTTT	CASRDRLPLHF
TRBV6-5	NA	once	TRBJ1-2	TGTGCCAGCAGTTACTCGAGAGGAATCAACTATGGCTACACCTTC	CASSYSRGINYGYTF
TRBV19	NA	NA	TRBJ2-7	TGTGCCAGTAGTATAGCTACGGTCGCAATCTACGAGCAGTACTTC	CASSIATVAIYEQYF
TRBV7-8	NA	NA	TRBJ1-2	TGTGCCAGCAGCCTCCTTGGACGAGGACTGGCTAACTATGGCTACACCTTC	CASSLLGRGLANYGYTF
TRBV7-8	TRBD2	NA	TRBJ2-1	TGTGCCAGCAGCCCCCCCTTGAGGAGCGGGAGATCTAATGAGCAGTTCTTC	CASSPPLRSGRSNEQFF
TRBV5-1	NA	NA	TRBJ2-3	TGCGCCAGCAGCTTGGATGGGACTTCTAAAGATACGCAGTATTTT	CASSLDGTSKDTQYF
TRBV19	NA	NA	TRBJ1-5	TGTGCCAGTACCTCACAGGGTCCTAATCAGCCCCAGCATTTT	CASTSQGPNQPQHF
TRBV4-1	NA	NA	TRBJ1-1	TGCGCCAGCAGCCAAGTTGAGGGCTGGGCAACGATGAACACTGAAGCTTTCTTT	CASSQVEGWATMNTEAFF
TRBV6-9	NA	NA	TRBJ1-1	TGTGCCAGCAGTTACCCACAGGGAAGCACTGAAGCTTTCTTT	CASSYPQGSTEAFF
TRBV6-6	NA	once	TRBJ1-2	TGTGCCAGCAGTCCCCCCGGGGGATATGGCTACACCTTC	CASSPPGGYGYTF
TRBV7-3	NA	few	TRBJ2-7	TGTGCCAGCAGCTTAATGGTGGGACAACCTTACGAGCAGTACTTC	CASSLMVGQPYEQYF
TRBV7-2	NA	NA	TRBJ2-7	TGTGCCAGCAGCAAAGTGGGAACGGGGGAGTACGAGCAGTACTTC	CASSKVGTGEYEQYF
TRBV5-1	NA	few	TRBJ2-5	TGCGCCAGCAGCCCATCGGGGGGGCAGGGGGCGGCTGAGACCCAGTACTTC	CASSPSGGQGAAETQYF
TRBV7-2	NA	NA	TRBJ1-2	TGTGCCAGCAGCTTAGATTACAGGACCTATGGCTACACCTTC	CASSLDYRTYGYTF
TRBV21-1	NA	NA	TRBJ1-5	TGTGCCAGCAGCATAAGTAGTGGGGGGTCACAGGGCGGACAGCCCCAGCATTTT	CASSISSGGSQGGQPQHF
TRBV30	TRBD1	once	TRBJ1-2	TGTGCCTGGAGTTTTACAGGGGTACCCAACTATGGCTACACCTTC	CAWSFTGVPNYGYTF
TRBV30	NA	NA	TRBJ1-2	TGTGCCTGGAGTGTACGGGCAGACAATGGCTACACCTTC	CAWSVRADNGYTF
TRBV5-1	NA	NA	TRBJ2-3	TGCGCCAGCAGCTTGGTAGGGTTGGGCACAGATACGCAGTATTTT	CASSLVGLGTDTQYF
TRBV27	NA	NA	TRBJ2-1	TGTGCCAGCAGATCCCCTTATTTGGGTGAGCAGTTCTTC	CASRSPYLGEQFF